This TCR beta chain was found in a study of regulatory T cells in long-lasting Graves disease. Study at large: Persistent cases were those of Graves' disease that involved over 5 years of antithyroid drugs with positive TSH receptor antibodies. Broader study findings: Among samples with persistent disease, TRBV28, TRBJ1-2 and TRBJ2-5 were favored.

Both iRepertoire HTBI primers and Arm-PCR of CDR3 regions were used to build the TCR beta libraries. One entry per CDR3 protein, called by TCRdb with MiXCR from the multiplex PCR reads. The table shows 400,000 to 500,000 distinct CDR3 sequences, with roughly a fifth occurring only once. The V and J ends lost 3 bases and 6 bases, in that order; junction bases with no gene match: 15. This CDR3 contains 17 residues. The time point was: persistent/refractory GD, antithyroid drugs over 5 years with positive TRAb. The TCR library was made from RNA that had been extracted from PBMCs in TRIzol. As concerns this clonotype: The antigen remains unidentified.

The sample here was peripheral blood mononuclear cells (PBMCs), taken when the disease was refractory, from a patient treated with antithyroid drugs. The receptor's source is a female donor with Graves disease. The V call is TRBV12-3 or TRBV12-4, the J call TRBJ2-7; TRBD2 matches 9 bases. CDR3 DNA sequence: TGTGCCAGCAGTTTCAATAGGTTGGGGCTAGCGGGACCCGAGCAGTACTTC. Its protein product is CASSFNRLGLAGPEQYF.